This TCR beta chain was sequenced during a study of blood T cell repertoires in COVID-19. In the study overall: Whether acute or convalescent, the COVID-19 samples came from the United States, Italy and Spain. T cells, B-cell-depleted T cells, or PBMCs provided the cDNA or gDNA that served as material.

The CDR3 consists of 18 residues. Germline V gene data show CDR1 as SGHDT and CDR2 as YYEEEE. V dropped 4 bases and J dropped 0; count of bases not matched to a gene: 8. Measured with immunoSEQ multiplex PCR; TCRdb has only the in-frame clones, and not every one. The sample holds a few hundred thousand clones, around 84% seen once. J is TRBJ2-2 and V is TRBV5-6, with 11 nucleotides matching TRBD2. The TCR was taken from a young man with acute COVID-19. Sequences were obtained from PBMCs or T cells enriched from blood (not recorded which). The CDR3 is CASSRGLAVRANTGELFF. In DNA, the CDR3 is TGTGCCAGCAGCAGGGGACTAGCGGTACGGGCGAACACCGGGGAGCTGTTTTTT.